This entry is about one T cell receptor beta chain. What it binds is not known. Per the original methods: ImmunoSEQ supplied junction-only sequences lacking quality scores, so filtering was different. TCRdb keeps only in-frame clones here, not all; method: immunoSEQ multiplex PCR. The D gene and trimming were derived from the DNA, and the V and J assignments and clone size from that table. The table has about 990,000 clones, more than 75% seen once. This sample is part of a study of shared clonotypes between healthy human individuals. The trim removed 0 bases at V and 10 bases at J, leaving 6 bases unmatched. The germline CDR1 and CDR2 sequences are SGHRS and YFSETQ. The CDR3 is 14 amino acids. General observations from the study: Clonotypes shared by all four sorted-subset donors had higher generation probabilities than non-shared clonotypes.

The sequence derives from a man aged 18 to 29 in good health. Some clones in this sample may be carry-over from other donors' samples. The V and J genes are TRBV5-1 and TRBJ2-2, with 7 bases aligning to TRBD2. Sequenced material: memory CD4+ T cells from PBMCs. The sample's subset: CD45RA-negative fraction. CDR3 in amino acids: CASSLAGGLPELFF. The DNA of the CDR3 is TGCGCCAGCAGCTTGGCGGGGGGTTTACCGGAGCTGTTTTTT.